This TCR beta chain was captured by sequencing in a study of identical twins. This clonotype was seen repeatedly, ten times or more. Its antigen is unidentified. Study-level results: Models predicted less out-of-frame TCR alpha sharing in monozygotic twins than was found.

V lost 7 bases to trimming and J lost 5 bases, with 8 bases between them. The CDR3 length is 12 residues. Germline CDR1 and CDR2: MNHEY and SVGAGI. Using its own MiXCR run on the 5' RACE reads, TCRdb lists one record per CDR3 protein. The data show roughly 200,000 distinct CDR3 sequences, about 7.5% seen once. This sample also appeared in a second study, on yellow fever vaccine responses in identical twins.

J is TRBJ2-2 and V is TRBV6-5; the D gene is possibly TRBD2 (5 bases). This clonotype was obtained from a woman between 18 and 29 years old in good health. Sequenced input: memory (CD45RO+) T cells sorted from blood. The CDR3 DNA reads TGTGCCAGCACCGGGATGACCGGGGAGCTGTTTTTT. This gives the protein CASTGMTGELFF.